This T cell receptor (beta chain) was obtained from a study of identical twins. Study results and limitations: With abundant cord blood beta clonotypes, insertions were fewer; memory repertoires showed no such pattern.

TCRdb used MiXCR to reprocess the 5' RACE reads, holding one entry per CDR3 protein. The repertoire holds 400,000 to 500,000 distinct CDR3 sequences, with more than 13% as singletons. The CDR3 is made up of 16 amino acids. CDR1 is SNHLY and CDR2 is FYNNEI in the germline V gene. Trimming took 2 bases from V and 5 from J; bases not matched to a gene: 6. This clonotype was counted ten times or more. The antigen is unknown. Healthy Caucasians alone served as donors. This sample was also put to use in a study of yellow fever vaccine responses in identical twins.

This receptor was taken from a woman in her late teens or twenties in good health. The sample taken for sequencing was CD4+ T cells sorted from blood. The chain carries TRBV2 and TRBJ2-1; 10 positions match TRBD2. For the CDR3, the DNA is TGTGCCAGCAGTGAATTGCTAGCGGGAGCGGACAATGAGCAGTTCTTC. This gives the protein CASSELLAGADNEQFF.